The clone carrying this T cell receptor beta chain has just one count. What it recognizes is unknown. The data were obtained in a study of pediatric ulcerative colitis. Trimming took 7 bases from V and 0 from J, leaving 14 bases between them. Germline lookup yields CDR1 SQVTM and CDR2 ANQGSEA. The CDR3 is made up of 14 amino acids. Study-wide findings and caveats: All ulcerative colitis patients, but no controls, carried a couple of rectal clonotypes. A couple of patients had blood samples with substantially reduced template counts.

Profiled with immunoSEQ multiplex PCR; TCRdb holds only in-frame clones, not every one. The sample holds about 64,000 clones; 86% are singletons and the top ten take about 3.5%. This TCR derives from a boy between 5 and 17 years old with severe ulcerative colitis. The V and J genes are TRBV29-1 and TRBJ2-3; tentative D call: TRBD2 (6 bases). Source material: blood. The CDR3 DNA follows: TGCAGCGGCTACGGGAGACAGAGCACAGATACGCAGTATTTT. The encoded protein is CSGYGRQSTDTQYF.